The rows below give T cell receptor beta chains drawn from one sample of a study of cytomegalovirus exposure and HLA in healthy donors. Repertoires were generated with immunoSEQ multiplex PCR, while TCRdb's copy carries only in-frame clones and drops some. The repertoire holds approximately 100,000 clones, with roughly 85% as singletons. Sequencing used PBMCs. These TCRs come from a middle-aged woman in good health and CMV-seronegative. The CDR3 runs from the conserved cysteine through the conserved F or W. Fields, in order: J gene, CDR3 length, clone size, V gene, CDR3 protein. Rows may omit the clone size; those that give it use once, few, many or a size class.

J: TRBJ1-1; length: 13; size: .; V: TRBV4-3; CDR3: CASSQEPGTEAFF
J: TRBJ1-1; length: 16; size: .; V: TRBV5-6; CDR3: CASSLAGRGISTEAFF
J: TRBJ2-7; length: 15; size: .; V: TRBV4-1; CDR3: CASSQGAGDSYEQYF
J: TRBJ2-7; length: 15; size: .; V: TRBV7-6; CDR3: CASSLVDSGDYEQYF
J: TRBJ2-2; length: 14; size: .; V: TRBV7-2; CDR3: CASSLERNTGELFF
J: TRBJ2-1; length: 13; size: .; V: TRBV9; CDR3: CASSVGLNNEQFF
J: TRBJ1-1; length: 14; size: few; V: TRBV11-3; CDR3: CASSFQGENTEAFF
J: TRBJ1-5; length: 14; size: .; V: TRBV7-6; CDR3: CASSPGGLNQPQHF
J: TRBJ2-2; length: 16; size: few; V: TRBV5-6; CDR3: CASSPPGGSSLGELFF
J: TRBJ2-7; length: 14; size: few; V: TRBV28; CDR3: CASSPALESYEQYF
J: TRBJ1-2; length: 14; size: few; V: TRBV27; CDR3: CASSRIQGSRGYTF
J: TRBJ2-7; length: 16; size: .; V: TRBV4-3; CDR3: CASSQVPGTSGSRQYF
J: TRBJ2-5; length: 13; size: .; V: TRBV7-6; CDR3: CASSLSSEETQYF
J: TRBJ2-4; length: 18; size: .; V: TRBV9; CDR3: CASSVGSGRAVAKNIQYF
J: TRBJ2-6; length: 16; size: .; V: TRBV27; CDR3: CASSSPGQVGANVLTF
J: TRBJ2-7; length: 16; size: .; V: TRBV11-2; CDR3: CASSAILRQGAYEQYF
J: TRBJ2-1; length: 15; size: .; V: TRBV7-2; CDR3: CASSLAGRTYNEQFF
J: TRBJ1-2; length: 14; size: .; V: TRBV7-9; CDR3: CSSSGQTGEGGYTF
J: TRBJ2-5; length: 15; size: .; V: TRBV7-2; CDR3: CASSLVLRGRETQYF
J: TRBJ2-7; length: 15; size: once; V: TRBV7-8; CDR3: CASRPLNPDRGEQYF
J: TRBJ2-7; length: 11; size: .; V: TRBV27; CDR3: CASSYGDEQYF
J: TRBJ1-2; length: 14; size: .; V: TRBV28; CDR3: CASSFGNQGYGYTF
J: TRBJ1-6; length: 14; size: once; V: TRBV28; CDR3: CASSLGQGNSPLHF
J: TRBJ2-5; length: 13; size: .; V: TRBV28; CDR3: CASTMGGQETQYF
J: TRBJ2-7; length: 15; size: few; V: TRBV27; CDR3: CASSALQGASYEQYF
J: TRBJ2-1; length: 17; size: .; V: TRBV11-2; CDR3: CASSHRTIGLVRDEQFF
J: TRBJ1-5; length: 14; size: .; V: TRBV19; CDR3: CASSMRGPNQPQHF